This T cell receptor beta chain was sequenced during a study of cytomegalovirus exposure and HLA in healthy donors (TCRdb year 2017). A note on the overall study: According to an earlier analysis of around 600 of the donors, about 179 million T cells yielded roughly 110 million unique TCR beta sequences and around 280 Gb of sequence data. Every repertoire in the discovery cohort had been generated on one and the same sequencing platform. A few DR-DQ haplotypes were treated as single units for association and clustering because of strong linkage in the cohort. Among the 398 genotyped donors, around 81% belonged to the genetic ancestry cluster associated with self-reported Caucasian donors. Across approximately 420 genotyped donors of the cohort, an average of about 240,000 unique TCR beta nucleotide sequences per donor were sequenced, and approximately 17% of those sequences were non-productive. Alongside the repertoire data, information on donor age, sex, ethnicity and CMV serostatus was compiled. About 330 gigabases of sequencing data and 75 million to 85 million unique TCR sequences made up an early release that covered some 640 HLA-typed donors. Rather than using new phenotypic data, the later analysis identified candidate immune exposures from TCR beta sequences and from how often those sequences occurred across donors. The study used immunosequencing to profile the T cell repertoires of 666 subjects and linked those repertoires to cytomegalovirus serostatus. To decide whether each TCR beta V gene segment behaved as functional or pseudogenic, an earlier analysis of some 600 of the donors relied on high-throughput TCR beta sequencing. High-throughput TCR immunosequencing, statistical association of individual TCRs with disease status, and machine learning were combined to predict cytomegalovirus infection status. In addition to the first cohort of about 650 subjects, a separate validation cohort of under 150 different subjects was used. The aim of the study was to test whether cataloging public T cell receptors could identify signatures of past pathogen exposure. A later genetic analysis took genome-wide SNP genotypes for about three fifths of the roughly 700 donors and used that subset as a discovery cohort. HLA typing included class I and class II loci at four-digit resolution. Typing coverage varied by locus: roughly 629-640 donors for A, B, C, DRB1 and DQB1; about 520 for DQA1; more than 600 for DPA1; around 450 for DPB1. A later analysis re-analyzed previously published TCR beta repertoires from approximately 700 donors and added high-resolution HLA genotyping to study TCR occurrence patterns. What the work shows at the level of the full study, not this receptor alone: A cluster of highly shared sequence variants was judged likely to represent a technical artifact of the sequencing pipeline. In both the original and validation cohorts, the classifier was reported to diagnose cytomegalovirus status with high specificity and sensitivity. The earlier analysis of a few hundred of the donors excluded roughly 17 rarely observed V segments, including chromosome 9 orphons, because counts were too low. A later analysis reported that several top co-occurrence clusters appeared linked to parvovirus B19, influenza, CMV and Epstein-Barr virus. Compared with the roughly 670-donor mean, donors in an Asian-associated ancestry cluster had fewer N-insertions in productive TCRs, according to a later genetic analysis. Specific HLA alleles were associated with 16,951 TCR beta sequences at a false discovery rate of 0.05 in a later analysis. Assigning TCR associations to individual alleles was difficult when HLA alleles, especially DR and DQ, strongly co-occurred. In an earlier analysis of 587 of the donors, most TCR beta V segments appeared in productive rearrangements about 87% or about 30% of the time, broadly matching IMGT annotations. CMV serostatus was the only immune exposure information available for the cohort. Most TCR sequences were observed very rarely across donors, whereas some public TCRs were present in many individuals. A total of roughly 160 TCR beta chains were listed by the study as associated with cytomegalovirus. Because some donors lacked HLA typing at each locus, the association tests relied only on the typed subset. A further reported finding was that TCR beta sequences accurately predicted the HLA-A and HLA-B alleles for most subjects in the first cohort. Correlated functional status among segregating V segments might reflect linkage disequilibrium, but an unknown experimental factor could not be ruled out. Some IMGT-functional V segments, including TRBV6-2 and TRBV6-3, could not be distinguished by the 87-base-pair reads and were therefore excluded. According to a later analysis, TCR association rates differed among HLA loci, with DRB1 alleles showing the most associated TCRs and HLA-C alleles showing the fewest. The presence/absence analyses assumed that sequencing depth was roughly uniform across donors, and that assumption may not be true. In a later genetic analysis, a missense DCLRE1C variant was associated with V-gene and J-gene trimming of TCR beta chains, and the association was replicated in an independent cohort. In vitro tests confirmed that a few of the cytomegalovirus-associated TCR beta chains recognize cytomegalovirus antigens. Compared with equally common non-associated chains, HLA-associated TCR beta chains in a later analysis were more clonally expanded and had lower generation probabilities. In a later analysis, most CMV-associated TCR beta chains were found to appear HLA-restricted, with HLA associations seemingly driven largely by CMV exposure. Only TCR beta chains were sequenced in this cohort, and the absence of alpha or paired-chain data limited detectable features. It was suggested by the authors that the approach could potentially be generalized to other disease states and immunological phenotypes.

In the germline V gene, CDR1 corresponds to MNHEY and CDR2 to SVGAGI. Including cysteine and phenylalanine, the CDR3 has 15 amino acids. CDR3 DNA is the only sequence kept; it has 45 bases, read in frame from the first base. Clipping removes 6 bases from V and 4 bases from J, with 11 as the unmatched junction base count. Libraries came from the immunoSEQ multiplex PCR assay. The multiplex PCR relied on a mix of 60 forward primers for TCR Vbeta segments and 13 reverse primers for TCR Jbeta segments. A multiplex PCR assay on genomic DNA amplified the CDR3 region of rearranged TCR beta genes. Amplified TCR beta libraries were sequenced as 87-base-pair reads on the Illumina HiSeq System. As for the authors' bioinformatics: A later analysis tallied 75 million to 95 million unique TCR beta chains across the 650 to 750 repertoires, and some 10 million of those chains were shared by two or more donors. Raw reads were error-corrected and collapsed into unique sequences by a nearest-neighbor algorithm in which closely related sequences were merged to remove PCR and sequencing errors. CDR3 sequences were aligned to IMGT reference sequences to assign V, D and J gene segments. For a sequence to be retained, a match of at least six nucleotides was required to both a V gene segment and a J gene segment. A rearrangement was called productive if the CDR3 had no stop codons and remained in frame with V and J, and every other rearrangement was called non-productive. Following IMGT convention, CDR3 was defined as the stretch from the second conserved V-encoded cysteine to the conserved J-encoded phenylalanine. In an earlier analysis of approximately 590 of the donors, sequences lacking an unambiguous match to a single V gene segment were excluded. An earlier analysis of 550 to 650 of the donors classified V segments as functional when productive rearrangements were above 56.7% and as segregating when the standard deviation between donors was above 5%. A statistical classification framework was built to diagnose cytomegalovirus status from the catalog of TCR beta chain sequences. A later analysis assigned V and J genes by comparing TCR nucleotide sequences with IMGT/GENE-DB human TR gene sequences. Using the TCRdist pipeline, a later analysis assigned CDR3 sequences along with most-parsimonious VDJ recombination scenarios. In a later analysis, each TCR beta chain was defined by its CDR3 amino acid sequence together with its V-gene family, and reads lacking a unique V-gene family were excluded. As a way to deal with suspected cross-contamination and a sequencing artifact, a later analysis dropped approximately 570 nucleotide sequences that were highly shared and had low generation probability. A later analysis calculated a clonal expansion index for each public chain from normalized within-repertoire ranks of inferred template counts. A later analysis computed generation probabilities with a VDJ recombination model fitted to out-of-frame rearrangements, and checked the results against IGoR. Hypergeometric tests were used in a later analysis to score TCR-TCR, TCR-HLA and TCR-CMV co-occurrence, with a repertoire-size bias correction applied to the TCR pairs. A later analysis estimated false discovery rates by permuting HLA or CMV assignments 20 times. In a later analysis, co-occurring TCRs were grouped using DBSCAN, with TCRdist sequence similarity added in when clustering inside HLA-allele-positive subsets. Repertoires with fewer than 30,000 or more than 120,000 public chains, plus five repertoires with anomalous nucleotide sharing, were excluded from co-occurrence clustering. Here the immuneACCESS table is served through TCRdb, limited to in-frame sequences with V and J called. Missing clones are a known gap in these copies; in checked studies unresolved V genes cover under half, and the rest lacks a known reason. The D gene and trimming were derived from the DNA, and the V and J assignments and clone size from that table. This sample gives some 150,000 clones in total; roughly 75% of them show up just once. The ten largest make up around 3.4% of the sample.

The cohort consisted of 600 or so healthy bone marrow donors. At the time of sampling, every cohort member was nominally healthy, though immune exposures that went unrecorded were likely present. The donor tested CMV seronegative, placing the donor among the 300 to 450 seronegative members of the cohort. A peripheral blood sample was collected from each donor, and TCR beta sequencing was performed on peripheral blood mononuclear cells. The Qiagen DNeasy Blood Extraction Kit was used to extract genomic DNA from the blood cell samples. A word on this clone: Its antigen has not been determined. No much larger clonotype is one base removed from it; base qualities were not supplied.

Recombination connected TRBV6-5 to TRBJ1-2, and 7 junctional nucleotides match TRBD1. The sample comprised PBMCs. The sequence derives from a middle-aged man in good health and CMV-seronegative. The DNA is TGTGCCAGCAGCCCCCCGGGTTACAGGGGCTATGGCTACACCTTC. This sequence encodes CASSPPGYRGYGYTF.